The entry below gives a single T cell receptor beta chain sequence along with its context. Its antigen specificity is not known. There are no base qualities to consult, and no much larger clone falls within one base. V ends up 1 base short and J 0 bases short, with an unmatched junction base count of 7. The germline V gene provides CDR1 KGHSY and CDR2 FQNENV. The CDR3, cysteine through phenylalanine, is 17 amino acids long. The entry retains the CDR3 DNA only, 51 bases that are in frame from base 1. Collaborating institutions collected whole blood in K2EDTA tubes following their own protocols. For TCRbeta analysis, collaborators shipped samples as frozen whole blood, isolated PBMCs, or DNA extracted from either of those sample types. The immunoSEQ Assay, a bias-controlled multiplex PCR, was used to amplify TCRbeta CDR3 regions from genomic DNA. Per the original workflow: Within the assay, amplification of reference gene primers was used to estimate how many nucleated cells each sample contained. To quantify the absolute abundance of each unique TCRbeta CDR3 rearrangement, sequence reads were collapsed and filtered. Productive Simpson clonality was computed per sample as the square root of Simpson's diversity index over productive rearrangements. TCRdb provides this immuneACCESS table in a form limited to in-frame rearrangements. Some clones are lacking; in checked studies, under half of them reflect an unresolved V gene, and why the rest are absent is not known. V, J and clone size are taken as reported in that table, and D and trimming were inferred from the DNA itself. The sample records fewer than 350,000 clones, around four fifths of which are singletons. The ten largest account for approximately 3.8% of the sample.

The sample comes from a study of blood T cell repertoires in COVID-19 (dated by TCRdb to about 2020). For context, the study as a whole: Samples from collaborators originated in the United States, Italy and Spain and spanned both the acute and convalescent phases of COVID-19. The sample metadata nearly always contained a de-identified subject ID, COVID-19 status, age in years and sex. Samples were obtained from the ongoing ImmuneRACE study (first 160 participants) and from about 1,300 subjects provided by 6 global collaborators. Deeply sampled blood TCRbeta repertoires from subjects exposed to, actively infected with, or recovered from COVID-19 were included in the dataset. The repertoires were released in a freely available public database meant as a resource for research on the immune response to SARS-CoV-2. The material from the prospective study consisted of cDNA or gDNA derived from T cells, B-cell-depleted T cells, or PBMCs. HLA class I and class II types, where available, came from metadata supplied by the sample provider rather than from assay-based typing.

Results and caveats for the whole study, not just this receptor: The amount of clinical and demographic metadata varied by source and participant and was provided uncurated.

The material sequenced was peripheral blood. The clonotype was recovered from a woman aged 50 to 65 with active or convalescent COVID-19. The chain couples TRBV16 to TRBJ1-1, with TRBD1 identical over 8 junction bases. The DNA reads as follows: TGTGCCAGCAGCCAATATCTGAGGACAGGGTTGAACACTGAAGCTTTCTTT. Its protein product is CASSQYLRTGLNTEAFF.